This T cell receptor (beta chain) stems from a study of T-cell memory formation after mild COVID-19. Study-level points and caveats: Day 15 to 85 contracting clones showed balanced CD4/CD8; day 15 to 37 expanders favored CD4+. Some responding clones appeared in pre-infection memory, suggesting cross-reactive memory joined. The CD4+ clones that contracted clustered mainly within CM and EM, and the CD8+ clones concentrated in EMRA.

Constant-segment primers served in 5'RACE that generated TCR alpha and TCR beta cDNA libraries bearing sample barcodes and UMIs. TCRdb reanalysed the 5' RACE reads using MiXCR and keeps one entry per CDR3 protein. Seen here are roughly 250,000 distinct CDR3 sequences, 16% observed once, and the top ten hold approximately 3.5%. Comments on this clonotype: Antigen unknown.

The germline V gene has CDR1 MNHEY and CDR2 SVGAGI. J lost 1 base, V lost 2 bases, and 4 bases had no gene match. The CDR3 has 15 amino acids. The chain joins TRBV6-5 to TRBJ2-5, with 7 nucleotides matching TRBD1. The source of this sequence is a man between 18 and 29 years old who had mild COVID-19 (a few samples of this study predate the infection). Cell type and time point are not known. The sample taken for sequencing was PBMCs or a T cell subset sorted from them (not recorded which). The CDR3 nucleotides read TGTGCCAGCAGTTACCTCGGGACAGTCCAAGAGACCCAGTACTTC. It codes for CASSYLGTVQETQYF.